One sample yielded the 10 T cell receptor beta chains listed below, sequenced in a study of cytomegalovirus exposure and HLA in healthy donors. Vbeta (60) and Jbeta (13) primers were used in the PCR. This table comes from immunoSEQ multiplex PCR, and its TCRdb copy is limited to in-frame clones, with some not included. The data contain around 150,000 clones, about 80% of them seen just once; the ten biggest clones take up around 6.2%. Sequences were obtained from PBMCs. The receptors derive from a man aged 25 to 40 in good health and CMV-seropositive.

The chain's CDR3 is CASNPLLAKNIQYF. The CDR3, as DNA: TGTGCCAGCAATCCCCTACTAGCCAAAAACATTCAGTACTTC. The V gene is TRBV2, the J gene TRBJ2-4; D not certain. Trimming cost V 7 bases and J 0 bases, with 10 bases left between them. This CDR3 contains 14 residues. The germline V gene encodes CDR1 SNHLY and CDR2 FYNNEI.

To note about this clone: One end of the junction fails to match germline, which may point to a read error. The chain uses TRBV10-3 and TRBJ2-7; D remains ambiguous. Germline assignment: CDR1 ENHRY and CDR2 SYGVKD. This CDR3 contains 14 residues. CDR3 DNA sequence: TGTGCCATCAGTACCCAGGCCCTCTCCGACGAGCAGTACTTC. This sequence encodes CAISTQALSDEQYF.

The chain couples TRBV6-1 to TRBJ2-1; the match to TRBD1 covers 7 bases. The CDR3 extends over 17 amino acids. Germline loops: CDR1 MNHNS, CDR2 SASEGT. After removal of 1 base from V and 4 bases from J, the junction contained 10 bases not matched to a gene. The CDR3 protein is CASSEDVGDRVYNEQFF. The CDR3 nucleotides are TGTGCCAGCAGTGAAGACGTGGGAGACAGGGTATACAATGAGCAGTTCTTC.

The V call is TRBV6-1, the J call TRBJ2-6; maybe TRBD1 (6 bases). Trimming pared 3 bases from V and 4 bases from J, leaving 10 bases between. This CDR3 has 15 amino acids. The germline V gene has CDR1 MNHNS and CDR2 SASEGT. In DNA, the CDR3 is TGTGCCAGCAGTGACCAACAGGGAGGGGCCAACGTCCTGACTTTC. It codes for CASSDQQGGANVLTF.

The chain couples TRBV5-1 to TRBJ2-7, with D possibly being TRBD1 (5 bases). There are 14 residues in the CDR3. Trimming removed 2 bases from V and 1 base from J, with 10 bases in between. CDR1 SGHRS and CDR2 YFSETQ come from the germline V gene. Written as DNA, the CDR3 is TGCGCCAGCAGCTTAGTTCAGGGTTCCTACGAGCAGTACTTC. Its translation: CASSLVQGSYEQYF.

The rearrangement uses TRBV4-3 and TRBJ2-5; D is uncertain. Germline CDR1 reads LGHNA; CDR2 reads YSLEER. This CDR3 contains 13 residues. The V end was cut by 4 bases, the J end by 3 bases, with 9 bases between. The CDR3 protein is CASSLVAEETQYF. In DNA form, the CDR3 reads TGCGCCAGCAGCCTCGTGGCGGAAGAGACCCAGTACTTC.

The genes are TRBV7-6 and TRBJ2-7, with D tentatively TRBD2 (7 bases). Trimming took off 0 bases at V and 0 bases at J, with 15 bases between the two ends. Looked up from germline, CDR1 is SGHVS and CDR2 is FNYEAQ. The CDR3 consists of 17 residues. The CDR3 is CASSLAAGDTTSYEQYF. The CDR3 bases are TGTGCCAGCAGCTTAGCGGCGGGGGACACCACCTCCTACGAGCAGTACTTC.

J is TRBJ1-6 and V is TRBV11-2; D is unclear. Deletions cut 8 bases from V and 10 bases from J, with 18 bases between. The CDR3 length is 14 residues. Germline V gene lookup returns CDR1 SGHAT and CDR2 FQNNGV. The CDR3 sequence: CASRPGMGSSPLHF. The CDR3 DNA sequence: TGTGCCAGCCGACCGGGAATGGGGTCGTCACCCCTCCACTTT.

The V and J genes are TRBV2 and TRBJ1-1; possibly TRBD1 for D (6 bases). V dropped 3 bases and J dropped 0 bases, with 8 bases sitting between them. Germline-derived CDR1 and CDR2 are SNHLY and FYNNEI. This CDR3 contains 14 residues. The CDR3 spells CASSESGVNTEAFF. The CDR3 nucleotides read TGTGCCAGCAGTGAGTCAGGGGTGAACACTGAAGCTTTCTTT. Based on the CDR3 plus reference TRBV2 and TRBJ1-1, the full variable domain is EPEVTQTPSHQVTQMGQEVILRCVPISNHLYFYWYRQILGQKVEFLVSFYNNEISEKSEIFDDQFSVERPDGSNFTLKIRSTKLEDSAMYFCASSESGVNTEAFFGQGTRLTVV.

CDR3 in amino acids: CASSKASTGELFF. CDR3 DNA sequence: TGTGCCAGCTCAAAAGCTAGCACCGGGGAGCTGTTTTTT. The chain joins TRBV18 to TRBJ2-2; D is undetermined. The CDR3 consists of 13 residues. Germline assignment: CDR1 KGHSH and CDR2 LQKENI. V lost 5 bases, J lost 4 bases, and 8 bases lay in between. The complete variable domain, with remaining parts taken from reference TRBV18 and TRBJ2-2, reads NAGVMQNPRHLVRRRGQEARLRCSPMKGHSHVYWYRQLPEEGLKFMVYLQKENIIDESGMPKERFSAEFPKEGPSILRIQQVVRGDSAAYFCASSKASTGELFFGEGSRLTVL.